What follows is one T cell receptor (beta chain) and its context. These data belong to a study of blood T cell repertoires in COVID-19. The wider study: T cells, B-cell-depleted T cells, or PBMCs provided the cDNA or gDNA that served as material.

Produced via immunoSEQ multiplex PCR; TCRdb's table is partial and in-frame only. The table shows approximately 51,000 clones, with around 85% occurring only once. The CDR3 length is 16 residues. The V and J ends lost 5 bases and 9 bases, in that order; junction bases with no gene match: 17. Germline V lookup: CDR1 MDHEN, CDR2 SYDVKM. V usage is TRBV28 and J usage is TRBJ2-3; 7 bases are shared with TRBD1. The sequence was obtained from a human donor in a cohort sampled during active COVID-19. The sequencing sample was made of peripheral blood. As DNA, the CDR3 is TGTGCCAGCAGTGTACAGGGGTCCCCCAATAGGAAAACGCAGTATTTT. Translating it yields CASSVQGSPNRKTQYF.